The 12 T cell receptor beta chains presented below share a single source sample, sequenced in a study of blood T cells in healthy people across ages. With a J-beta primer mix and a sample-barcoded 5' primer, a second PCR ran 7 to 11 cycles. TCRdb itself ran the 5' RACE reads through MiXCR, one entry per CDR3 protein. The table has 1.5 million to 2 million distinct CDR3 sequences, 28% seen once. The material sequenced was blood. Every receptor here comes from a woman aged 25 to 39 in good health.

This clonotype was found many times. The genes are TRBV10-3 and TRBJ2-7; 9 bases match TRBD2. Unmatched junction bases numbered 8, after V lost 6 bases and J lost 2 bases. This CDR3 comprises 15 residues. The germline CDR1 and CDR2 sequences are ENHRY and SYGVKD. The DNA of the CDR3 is TGTGCCATCAGGGACGGGACTAGCAGCCCCTACGAGCAGTACTTC. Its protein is CAIRDGTSSPYEQYF.

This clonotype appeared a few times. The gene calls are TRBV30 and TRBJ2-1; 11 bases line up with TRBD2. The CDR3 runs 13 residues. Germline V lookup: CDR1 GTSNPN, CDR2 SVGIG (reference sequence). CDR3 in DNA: TGTGCTTCTAGCGGGGGGAGGAGCAATGAGCAGTTCTTC. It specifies CASSGGRSNEQFF.

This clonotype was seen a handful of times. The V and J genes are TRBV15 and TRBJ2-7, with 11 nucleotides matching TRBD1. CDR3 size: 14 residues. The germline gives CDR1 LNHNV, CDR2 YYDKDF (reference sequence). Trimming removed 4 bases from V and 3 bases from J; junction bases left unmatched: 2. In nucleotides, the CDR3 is TGTGCCACCAGCACGGGGACAGGGGGCTACGAGCAGTACTTC. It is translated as CATSTGTGGYEQYF.

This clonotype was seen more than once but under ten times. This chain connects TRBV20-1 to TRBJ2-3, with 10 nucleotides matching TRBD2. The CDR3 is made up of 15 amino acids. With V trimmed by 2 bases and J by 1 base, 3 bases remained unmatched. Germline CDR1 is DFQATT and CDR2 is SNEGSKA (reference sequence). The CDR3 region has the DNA TGCAGTGCTAGACGCACTAGCGGGGGCACAGATACGCAGTATTTT. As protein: CSARRTSGGTDTQYF.

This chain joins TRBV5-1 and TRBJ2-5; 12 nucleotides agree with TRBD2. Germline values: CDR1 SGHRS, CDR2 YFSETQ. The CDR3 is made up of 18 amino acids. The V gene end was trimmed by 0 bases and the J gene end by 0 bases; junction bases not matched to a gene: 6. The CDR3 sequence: CASSLGLAGDLYQETQYF. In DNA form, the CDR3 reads TGCGCCAGCAGCTTGGGACTAGCGGGGGATTTGTACCAAGAGACCCAGTACTTC.

CDR3 sequence reads: CASSYTGVGAGSGANVLTF. DNA of the CDR3: TGTGCCAGCAGTTACACCGGTGTAGGTGCCGGCTCTGGGGCCAACGTCCTGACTTTC. The genes are TRBV6-5 and TRBJ2-6; no definite D call. The V end lost 2 bases, the J end lost 0 bases, and 17 bases lay between the germline ends. Germline V CDR1 and CDR2: MNHEY, SVGAGI. The CDR3 extends over 19 amino acids.

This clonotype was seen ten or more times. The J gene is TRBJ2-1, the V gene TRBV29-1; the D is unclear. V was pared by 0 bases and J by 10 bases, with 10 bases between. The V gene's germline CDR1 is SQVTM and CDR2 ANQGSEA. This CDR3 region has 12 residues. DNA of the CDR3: TGCAGCGTTGAAGATCAGTTGTACGAGCAGTTCTTC. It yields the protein CSVEDQLYEQFF.

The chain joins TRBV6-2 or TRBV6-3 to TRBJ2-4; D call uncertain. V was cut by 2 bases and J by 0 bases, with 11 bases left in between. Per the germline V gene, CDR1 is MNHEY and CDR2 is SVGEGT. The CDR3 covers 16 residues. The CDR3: CASSYGATLAKNIQYF. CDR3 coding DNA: TGTGCCAGCAGTTACGGCGCGACGCTAGCCAAAAACATTCAGTACTTC.

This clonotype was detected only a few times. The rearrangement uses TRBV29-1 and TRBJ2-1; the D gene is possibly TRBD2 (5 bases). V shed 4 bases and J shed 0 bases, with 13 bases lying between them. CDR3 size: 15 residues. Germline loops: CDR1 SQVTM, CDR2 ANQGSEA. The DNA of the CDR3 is TGCAGCGTTGTTCCGGGGTTTGTCTCCTACAATGAGCAGTTCTTC. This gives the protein CSVVPGFVSYNEQFF.

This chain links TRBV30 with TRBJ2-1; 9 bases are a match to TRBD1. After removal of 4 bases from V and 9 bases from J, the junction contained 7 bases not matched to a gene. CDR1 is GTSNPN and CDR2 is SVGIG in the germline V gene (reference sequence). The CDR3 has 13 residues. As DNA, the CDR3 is TGTGCCTGGACCCGGACAGGGGATGGTGAGCAGTTCTTC. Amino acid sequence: CAWTRTGDGEQFF.

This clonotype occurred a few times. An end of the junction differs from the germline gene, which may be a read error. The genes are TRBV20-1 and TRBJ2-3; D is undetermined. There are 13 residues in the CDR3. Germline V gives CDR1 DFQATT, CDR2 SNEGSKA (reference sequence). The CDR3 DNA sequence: TGCAGTGCTATTCTTCAGAGCACAGATGCGCAGTATTTT. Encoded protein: CSAILQSTDAQYF.

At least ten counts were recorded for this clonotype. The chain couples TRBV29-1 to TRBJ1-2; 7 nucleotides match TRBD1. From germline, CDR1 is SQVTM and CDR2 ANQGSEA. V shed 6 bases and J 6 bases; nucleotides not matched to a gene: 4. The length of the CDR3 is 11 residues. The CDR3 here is CSVRGTDGYTF. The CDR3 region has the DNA TGCAGCGTCAGGGGGACAGATGGCTACACCTTC.